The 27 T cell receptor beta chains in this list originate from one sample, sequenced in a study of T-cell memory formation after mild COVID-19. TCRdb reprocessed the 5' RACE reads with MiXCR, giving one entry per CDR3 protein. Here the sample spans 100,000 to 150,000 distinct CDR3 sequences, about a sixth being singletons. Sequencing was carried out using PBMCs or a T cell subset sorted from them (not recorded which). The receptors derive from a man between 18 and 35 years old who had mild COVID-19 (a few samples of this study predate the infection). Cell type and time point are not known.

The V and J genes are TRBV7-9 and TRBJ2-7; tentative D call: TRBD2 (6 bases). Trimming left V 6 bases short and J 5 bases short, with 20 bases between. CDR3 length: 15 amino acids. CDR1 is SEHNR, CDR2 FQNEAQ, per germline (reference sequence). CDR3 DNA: TGTGCCAGCAGTTCGACCTCCGGGGGTCCAGACGAGCAGTACTTC. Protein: CASSSTSGGPDEQYF.

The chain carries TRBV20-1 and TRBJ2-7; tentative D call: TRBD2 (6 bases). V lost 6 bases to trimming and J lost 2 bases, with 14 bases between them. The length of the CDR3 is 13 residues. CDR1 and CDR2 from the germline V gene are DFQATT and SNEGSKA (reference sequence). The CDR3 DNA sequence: TGCAGTGCCCACAGGCGGGGAGCCTACGAGCAGTACTTC. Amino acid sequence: CSAHRRGAYEQYF.

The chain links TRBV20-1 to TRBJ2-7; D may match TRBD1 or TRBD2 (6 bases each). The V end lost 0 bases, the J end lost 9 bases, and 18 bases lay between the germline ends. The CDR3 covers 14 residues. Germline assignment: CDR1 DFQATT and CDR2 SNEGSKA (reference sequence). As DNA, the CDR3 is TGCAGTGCTAGAGATTGGGGGGCCGGATCCGGGCAGTACTTC. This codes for CSARDWGAGSGQYF.

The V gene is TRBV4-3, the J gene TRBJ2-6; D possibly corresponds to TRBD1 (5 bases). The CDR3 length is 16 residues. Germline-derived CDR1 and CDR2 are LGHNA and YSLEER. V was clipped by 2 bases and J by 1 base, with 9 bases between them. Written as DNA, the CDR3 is TGCGCCAGCAGCCAACAAAGGGGATCTGGGGCCAACGTCCTGACTTTC. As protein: CASSQQRGSGANVLTF.

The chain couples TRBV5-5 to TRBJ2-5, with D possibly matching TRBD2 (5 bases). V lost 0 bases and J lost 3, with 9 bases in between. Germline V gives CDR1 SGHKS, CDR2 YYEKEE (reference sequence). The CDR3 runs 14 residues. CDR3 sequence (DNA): TGTGCCAGCAGCTTGGTCCGGGGTAAAGAGACCCAGTACTTC. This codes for CASSLVRGKETQYF.

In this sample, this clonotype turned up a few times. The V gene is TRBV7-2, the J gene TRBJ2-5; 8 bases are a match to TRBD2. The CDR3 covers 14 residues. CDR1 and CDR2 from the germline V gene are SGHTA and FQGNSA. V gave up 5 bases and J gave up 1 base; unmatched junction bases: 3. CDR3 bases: TGTGCCAGCAGCGTCGGGGGGGCCCAAGAGACCCAGTACTTC. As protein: CASSVGGAQETQYF.

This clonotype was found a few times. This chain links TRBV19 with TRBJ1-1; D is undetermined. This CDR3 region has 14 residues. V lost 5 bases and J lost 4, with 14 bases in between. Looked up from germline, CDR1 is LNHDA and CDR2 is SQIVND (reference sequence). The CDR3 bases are TGTGCCAGTAGTCCTCACAGCGGAATCACTGAAGCTTTCTTT. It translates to CASSPHSGITEAFF.

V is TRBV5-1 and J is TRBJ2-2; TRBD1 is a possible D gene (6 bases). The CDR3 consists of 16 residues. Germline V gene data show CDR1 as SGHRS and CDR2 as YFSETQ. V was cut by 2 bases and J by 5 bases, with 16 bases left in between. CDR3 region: CASSFGGGAGTGELFF. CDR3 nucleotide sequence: TGCGCCAGCAGCTTTGGTGGGGGCGCAGGGACCGGGGAGCTGTTTTTT.

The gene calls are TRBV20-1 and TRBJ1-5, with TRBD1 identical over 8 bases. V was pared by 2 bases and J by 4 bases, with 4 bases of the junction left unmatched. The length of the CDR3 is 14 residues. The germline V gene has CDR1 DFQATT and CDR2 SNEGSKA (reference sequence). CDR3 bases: TGCAGTGCTAGAACCGGGACAGGTAATCAGCCCCAGCATTTT. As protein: CSARTGTGNQPQHF.

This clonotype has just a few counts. CDR3 sequence (DNA): TGTGCCAGCAGCTTAGTCGGGACTAGCGGGGGCGAGACCCAGTACTTC. Amino acids: CASSLVGTSGGETQYF. The chain links TRBV7-2 to TRBJ2-5; 14 nucleotides match TRBD2. There are 16 residues in the CDR3. Germline V gene data show CDR1 as SGHTA and CDR2 as FQGNSA. Trimming removed 1 base from V and 5 bases from J; junction bases left unmatched: 3.

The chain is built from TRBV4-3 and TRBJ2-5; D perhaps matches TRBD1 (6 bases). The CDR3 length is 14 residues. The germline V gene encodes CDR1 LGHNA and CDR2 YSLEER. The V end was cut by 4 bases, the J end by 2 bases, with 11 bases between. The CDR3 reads CASSRGTLQETQYF. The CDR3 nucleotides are TGCGCCAGCAGCCGGGGGACACTTCAAGAGACCCAGTACTTC.

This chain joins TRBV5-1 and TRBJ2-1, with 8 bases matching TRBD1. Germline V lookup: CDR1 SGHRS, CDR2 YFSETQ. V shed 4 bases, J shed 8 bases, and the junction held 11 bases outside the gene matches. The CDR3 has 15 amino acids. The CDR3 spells CASSPGGQGSDEQFF. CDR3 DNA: TGCGCCAGCAGCCCCGGAGGACAGGGTAGCGATGAGCAGTTCTTC. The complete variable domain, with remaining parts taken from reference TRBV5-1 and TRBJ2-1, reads KAGVTQTPRYLIKTRGQQVTLSCSPISGHRSVSWYQQTPGQGLQFLFEYFSETQRNKGNFPGRFSGRQFSNSRSEMNVSTLELGDSALYLCASSPGGQGSDEQFFGPGTRLTVL.

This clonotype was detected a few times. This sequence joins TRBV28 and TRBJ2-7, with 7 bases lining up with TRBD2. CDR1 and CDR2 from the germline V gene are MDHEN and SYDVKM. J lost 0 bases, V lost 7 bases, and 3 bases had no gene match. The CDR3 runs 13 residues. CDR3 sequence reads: CASKAGSSYEQYV. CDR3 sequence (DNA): TGTGCCAGCAAAGCGGGGAGCTCCTACGAGCAGTACGTC.

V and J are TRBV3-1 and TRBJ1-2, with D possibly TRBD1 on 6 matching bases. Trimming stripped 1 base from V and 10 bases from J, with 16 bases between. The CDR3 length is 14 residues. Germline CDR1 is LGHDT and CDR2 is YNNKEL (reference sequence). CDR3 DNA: TGTGCCAGCAGCCAAGCCGGAGGGGGGCCCCTCTACACCTTC. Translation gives CASSQAGGGPLYTF. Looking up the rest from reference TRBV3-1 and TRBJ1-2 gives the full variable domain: DTAVSQTPKYLVTQMGNDKSIKCEQNLGHDTMYWYKQDSKKFLKIMFSYNNKELIINETVPNRFSPKSPDKAHLNLHINSLELGDSAVYFCASSQAGGGPLYTFGSGTRLTVV.

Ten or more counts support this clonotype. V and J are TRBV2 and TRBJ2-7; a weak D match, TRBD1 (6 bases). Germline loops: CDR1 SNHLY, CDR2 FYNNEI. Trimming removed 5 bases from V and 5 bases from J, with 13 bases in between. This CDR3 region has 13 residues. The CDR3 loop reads CASSLRQADEQYF. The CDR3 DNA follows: TGTGCCAGCAGTCTCCGACAGGCCGACGAGCAGTACTTC.

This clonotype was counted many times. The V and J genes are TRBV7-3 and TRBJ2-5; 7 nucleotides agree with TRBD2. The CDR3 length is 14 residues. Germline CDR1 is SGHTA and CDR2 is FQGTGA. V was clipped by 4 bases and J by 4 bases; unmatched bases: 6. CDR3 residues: CASSSPTSPETQYF. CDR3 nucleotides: TGTGCCAGCAGCTCCCCGACTAGCCCAGAGACCCAGTACTTC.

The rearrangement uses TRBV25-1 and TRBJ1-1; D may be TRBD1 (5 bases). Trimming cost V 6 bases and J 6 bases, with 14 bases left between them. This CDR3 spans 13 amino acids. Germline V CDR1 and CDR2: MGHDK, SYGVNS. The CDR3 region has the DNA TGTGCCAGCAGACCGAGGGACGGGGCTGAAGCTTTCTTT. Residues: CASRPRDGAEAFF.

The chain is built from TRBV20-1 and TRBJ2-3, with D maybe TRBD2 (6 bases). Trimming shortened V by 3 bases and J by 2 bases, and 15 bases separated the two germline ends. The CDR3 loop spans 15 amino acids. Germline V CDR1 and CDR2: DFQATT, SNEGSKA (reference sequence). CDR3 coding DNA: TGCAGTGCTAGCTTCGGCGGGGCAAACACAGATACGCAGTATTTT. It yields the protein CSASFGGANTDTQYF.

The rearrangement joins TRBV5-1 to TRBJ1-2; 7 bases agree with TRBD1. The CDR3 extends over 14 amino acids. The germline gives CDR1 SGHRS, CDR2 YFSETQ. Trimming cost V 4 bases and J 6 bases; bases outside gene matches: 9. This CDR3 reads CASSQLTGSDGYTF. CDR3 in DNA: TGCGCCAGCAGCCAACTGACAGGGTCGGATGGCTACACCTTC.

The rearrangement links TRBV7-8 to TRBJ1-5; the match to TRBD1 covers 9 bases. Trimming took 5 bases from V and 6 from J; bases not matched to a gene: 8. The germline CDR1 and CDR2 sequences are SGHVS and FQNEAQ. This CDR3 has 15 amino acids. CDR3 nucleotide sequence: TGTGCCAGCAGCACAAGGGACAGGGTTACTCAGCCCCAGCATTTT. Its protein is CASSTRDRVTQPQHF.

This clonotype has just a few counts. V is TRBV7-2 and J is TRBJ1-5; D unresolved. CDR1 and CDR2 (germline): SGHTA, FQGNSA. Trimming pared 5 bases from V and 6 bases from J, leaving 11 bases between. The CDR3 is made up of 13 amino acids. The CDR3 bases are TGTGCCAGCAGCCCCCCAAACGCTCAGCCCCAGCATTTT. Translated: CASSPPNAQPQHF.

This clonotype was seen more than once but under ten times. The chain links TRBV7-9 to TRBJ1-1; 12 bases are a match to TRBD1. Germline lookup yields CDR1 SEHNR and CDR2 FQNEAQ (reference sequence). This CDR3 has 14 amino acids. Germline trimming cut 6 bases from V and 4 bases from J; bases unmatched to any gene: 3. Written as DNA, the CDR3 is TGTGCCAGCAGGGGACAGGGGGCTTTCACTGAAGCTTTCTTT. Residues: CASRGQGAFTEAFF.

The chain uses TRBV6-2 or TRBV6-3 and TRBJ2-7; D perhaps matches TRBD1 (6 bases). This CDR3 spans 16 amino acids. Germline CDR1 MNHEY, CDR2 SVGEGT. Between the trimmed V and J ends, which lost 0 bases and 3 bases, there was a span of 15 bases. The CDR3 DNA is TGTGCCAGCAGTTACTCGATAGCCAGGGGTAGCTACGAGCAGTACTTC. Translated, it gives CASSYSIARGSYEQYF.

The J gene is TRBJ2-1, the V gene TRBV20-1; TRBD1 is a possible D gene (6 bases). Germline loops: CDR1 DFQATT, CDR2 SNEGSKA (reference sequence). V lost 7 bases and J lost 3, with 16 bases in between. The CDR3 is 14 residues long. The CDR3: CSVPPGHYYNEQFF. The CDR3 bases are TGCAGTGTCCCACCGGGACACTACTACAATGAGCAGTTCTTC.

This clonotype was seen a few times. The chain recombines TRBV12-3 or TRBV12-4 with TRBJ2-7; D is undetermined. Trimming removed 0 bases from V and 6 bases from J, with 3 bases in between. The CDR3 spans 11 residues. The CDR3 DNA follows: TGTGCCAGCAGTTTAGCCTTCGAGCAGTACTTC. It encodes CASSLAFEQYF.

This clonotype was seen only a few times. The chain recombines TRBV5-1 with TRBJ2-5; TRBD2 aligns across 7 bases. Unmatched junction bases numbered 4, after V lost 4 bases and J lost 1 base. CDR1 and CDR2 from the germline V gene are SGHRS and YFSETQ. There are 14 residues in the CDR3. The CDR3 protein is CASSALATQETQYF. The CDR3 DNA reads TGCGCCAGCAGCGCACTAGCGACCCAAGAGACCCAGTACTTC. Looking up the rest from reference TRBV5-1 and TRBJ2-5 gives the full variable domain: KAGVTQTPRYLIKTRGQQVTLSCSPISGHRSVSWYQQTPGQGLQFLFEYFSETQRNKGNFPGRFSGRQFSNSRSEMNVSTLELGDSALYLCASSALATQETQYFGPGTRLLVL.

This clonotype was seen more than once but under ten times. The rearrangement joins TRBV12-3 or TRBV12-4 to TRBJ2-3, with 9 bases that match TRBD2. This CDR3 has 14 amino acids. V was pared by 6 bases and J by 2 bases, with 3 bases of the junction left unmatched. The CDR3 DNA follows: TGTGCCAGCAGCGAGCGGGGGGCCACAGATACGCAGTATTTT. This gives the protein CASSERGATDTQYF.